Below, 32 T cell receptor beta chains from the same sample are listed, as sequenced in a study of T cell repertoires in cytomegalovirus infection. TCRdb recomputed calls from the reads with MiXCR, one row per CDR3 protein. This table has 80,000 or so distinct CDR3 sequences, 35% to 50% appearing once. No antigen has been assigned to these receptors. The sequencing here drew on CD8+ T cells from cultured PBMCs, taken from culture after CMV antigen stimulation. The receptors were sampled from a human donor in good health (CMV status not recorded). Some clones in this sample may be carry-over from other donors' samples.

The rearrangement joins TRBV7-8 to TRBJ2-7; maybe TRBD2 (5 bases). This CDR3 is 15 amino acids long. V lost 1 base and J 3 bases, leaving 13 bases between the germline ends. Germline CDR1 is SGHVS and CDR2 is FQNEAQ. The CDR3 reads CASSLELEGYYEQYF. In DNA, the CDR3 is TGTGCCAGCAGCTTAGAGCTAGAGGGCTACTACGAGCAGTACTTC.

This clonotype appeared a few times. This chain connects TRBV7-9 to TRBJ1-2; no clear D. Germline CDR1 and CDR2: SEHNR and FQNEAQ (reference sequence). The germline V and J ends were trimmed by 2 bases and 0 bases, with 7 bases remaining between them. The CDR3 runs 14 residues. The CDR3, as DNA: TGTGCCAGCAGCTTATCCCAGTCTAACTATGGCTACACCTTC. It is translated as CASSLSQSNYGYTF.

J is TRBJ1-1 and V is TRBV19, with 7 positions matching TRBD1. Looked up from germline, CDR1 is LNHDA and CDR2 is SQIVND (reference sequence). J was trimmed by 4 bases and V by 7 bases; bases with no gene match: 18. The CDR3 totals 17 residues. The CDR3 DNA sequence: TGTGCCAGTACCCACCTACGGACAGGCTCGTCAAGCACTGAAGCTTTCTTT. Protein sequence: CASTHLRTGSSSTEAFF.

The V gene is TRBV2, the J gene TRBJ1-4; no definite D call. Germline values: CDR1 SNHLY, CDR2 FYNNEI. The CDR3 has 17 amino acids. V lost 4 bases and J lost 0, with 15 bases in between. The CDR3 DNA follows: TGTGCCAGCAGTGCACGCAGAGACGAAGCAACTAATGAAAAACTGTTTTTT. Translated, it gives CASSARRDEATNEKLFF.

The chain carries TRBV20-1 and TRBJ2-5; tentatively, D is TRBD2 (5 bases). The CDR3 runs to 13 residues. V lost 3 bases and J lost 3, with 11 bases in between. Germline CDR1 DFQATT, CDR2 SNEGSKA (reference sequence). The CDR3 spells CSARFYGEETQYF. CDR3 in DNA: TGCAGTGCTAGGTTTTACGGGGAAGAGACCCAGTACTTC.

The CDR3 protein is CASSQYSGNYGYTF. CDR3 DNA: TGTGCCAGCAGCCAATATTCGGGAAACTATGGCTACACCTTC. This rearrangement joins TRBV14 to TRBJ1-2; D unresolved. The ends were cut back, 2 bases at V and 2 bases at J, with 9 bases in the middle. The CDR3 covers 14 residues. Looked up from germline, CDR1 is SGHDN and CDR2 is FVKESK.

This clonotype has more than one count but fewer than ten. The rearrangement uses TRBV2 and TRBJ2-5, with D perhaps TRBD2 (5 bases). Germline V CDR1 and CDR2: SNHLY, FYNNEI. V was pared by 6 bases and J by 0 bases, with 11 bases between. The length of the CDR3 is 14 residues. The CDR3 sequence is CASRLAGHQETQYF. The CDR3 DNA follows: TGTGCCAGCAGGCTGGCGGGCCACCAAGAGACCCAGTACTTC.

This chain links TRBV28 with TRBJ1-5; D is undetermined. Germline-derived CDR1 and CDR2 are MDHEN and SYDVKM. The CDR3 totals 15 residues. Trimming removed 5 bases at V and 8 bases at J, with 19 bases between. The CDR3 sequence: CASSTRALTLEPQHF. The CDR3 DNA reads TGTGCCAGCAGTACCCGGGCCCTCACTCTTGAGCCCCAGCATTTT. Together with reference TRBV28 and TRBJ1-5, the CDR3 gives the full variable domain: DVKVTQSSRYLVKRTGEKVFLECVQDMDHENMFWYRQDPGLGLRLIYFSYDVKMKEKGDIPEGYSVSREKKERFSLILESASTNQTSMYLCASSTRALTLEPQHFGDGTRLSIL.

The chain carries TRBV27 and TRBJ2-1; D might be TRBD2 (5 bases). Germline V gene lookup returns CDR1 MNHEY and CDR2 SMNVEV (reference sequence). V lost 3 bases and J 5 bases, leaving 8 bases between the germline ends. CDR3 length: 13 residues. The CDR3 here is CASSLPGNNEQFF. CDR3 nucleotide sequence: TGTGCCAGCAGTTTGCCCGGGAACAATGAGCAGTTCTTC.

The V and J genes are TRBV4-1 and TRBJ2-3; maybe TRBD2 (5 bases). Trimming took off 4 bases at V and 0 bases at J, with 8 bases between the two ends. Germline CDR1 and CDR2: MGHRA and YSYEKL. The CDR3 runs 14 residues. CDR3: CASSLRVSTDTQYF. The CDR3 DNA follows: TGCGCCAGCAGCCTGAGGGTCAGCACAGATACGCAGTATTTT.

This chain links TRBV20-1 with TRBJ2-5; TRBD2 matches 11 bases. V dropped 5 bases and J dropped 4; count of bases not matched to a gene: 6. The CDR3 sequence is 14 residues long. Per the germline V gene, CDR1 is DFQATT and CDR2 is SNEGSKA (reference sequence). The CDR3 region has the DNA TGCAGTGCTGATCTAACTAGCGGGGGAGAGACCCAGTACTTC. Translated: CSADLTSGGETQYF.

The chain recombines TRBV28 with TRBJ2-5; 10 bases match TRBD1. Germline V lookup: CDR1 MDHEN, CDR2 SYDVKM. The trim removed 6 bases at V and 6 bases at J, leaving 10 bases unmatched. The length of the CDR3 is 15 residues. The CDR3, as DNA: TGTGCCAGCAGCGCCGGGACAGGGGCGCCTCAGACCCAGTACTTC. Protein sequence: CASSAGTGAPQTQYF.

CDR3 nucleotides: TGTGCCAGCAGCTTAGTGGAAGGGCCCCAAGAGACCCAGTACTTC. Amino acid sequence: CASSLVEGPQETQYF. V usage is TRBV7-9 and J usage is TRBJ2-5; D unresolved. The germline gives CDR1 SEHNR, CDR2 FQNEAQ (reference sequence). V dropped 1 base and J dropped 1 base, with 10 bases sitting between them. The CDR3 consists of 15 residues.

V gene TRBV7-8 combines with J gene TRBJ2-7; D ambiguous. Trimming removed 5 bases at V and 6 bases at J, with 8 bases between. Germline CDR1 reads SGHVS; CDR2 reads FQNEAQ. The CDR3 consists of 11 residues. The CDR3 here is CASSTLGEQYF. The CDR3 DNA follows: TGTGCCAGCAGCACCTTAGGCGAGCAGTACTTC.

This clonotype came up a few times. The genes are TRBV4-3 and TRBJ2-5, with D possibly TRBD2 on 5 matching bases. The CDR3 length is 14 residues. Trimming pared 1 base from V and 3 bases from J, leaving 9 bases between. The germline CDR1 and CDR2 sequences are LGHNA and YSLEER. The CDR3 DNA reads TGCGCCAGCAGCCAAGGTGCGGAGGAAGAGACCCAGTACTTC. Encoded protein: CASSQGAEEETQYF.

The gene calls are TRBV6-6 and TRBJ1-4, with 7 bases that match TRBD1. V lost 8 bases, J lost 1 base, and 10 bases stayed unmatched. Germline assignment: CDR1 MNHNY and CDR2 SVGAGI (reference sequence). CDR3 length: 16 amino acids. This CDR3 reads CASGKRQGGTNEKLFF. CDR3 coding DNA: TGTGCCAGCGGGAAAAGACAGGGTGGAACTAATGAAAAACTGTTTTTT.

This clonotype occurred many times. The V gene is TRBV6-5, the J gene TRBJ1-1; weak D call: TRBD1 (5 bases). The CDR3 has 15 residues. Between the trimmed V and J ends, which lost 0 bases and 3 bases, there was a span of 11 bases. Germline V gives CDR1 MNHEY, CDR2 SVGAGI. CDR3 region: CASSYSRVGDTEAFF. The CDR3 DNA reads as TGTGCCAGCAGTTACTCCAGGGTCGGGGACACTGAAGCTTTCTTT.

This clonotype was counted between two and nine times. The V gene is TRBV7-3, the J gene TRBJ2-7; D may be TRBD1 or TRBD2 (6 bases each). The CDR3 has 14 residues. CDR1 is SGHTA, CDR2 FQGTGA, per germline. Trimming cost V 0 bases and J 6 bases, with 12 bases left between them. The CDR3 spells CASSLTGGVGEQYF. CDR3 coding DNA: TGTGCCAGCAGCTTAACGGGGGGCGTCGGCGAGCAGTACTTC.

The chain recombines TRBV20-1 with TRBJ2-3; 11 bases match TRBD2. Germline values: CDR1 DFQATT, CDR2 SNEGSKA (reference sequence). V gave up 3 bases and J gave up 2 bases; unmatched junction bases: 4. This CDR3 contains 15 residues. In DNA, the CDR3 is TGCAGTGCTAGTCCTAGCGGGGGGAACACAGATACGCAGTATTTT. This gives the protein CSASPSGGNTDTQYF.

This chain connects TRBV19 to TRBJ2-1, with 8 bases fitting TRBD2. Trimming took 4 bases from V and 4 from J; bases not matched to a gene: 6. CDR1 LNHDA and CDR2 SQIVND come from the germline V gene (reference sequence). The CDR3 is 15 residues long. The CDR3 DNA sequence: TGTGCCAGTAGTAGGATGAGCGGGGGATACAATGAGCAGTTCTTC. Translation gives CASSRMSGGYNEQFF.

CDR3 region: CASSLRDSENTGELFF. The CDR3 DNA reads as TGTGCCAGCAGCTTACGGGATAGCGAGAACACCGGGGAGCTGTTTTTT. The J gene is TRBJ2-2, the V gene TRBV11-3; D might be TRBD2 (5 bases). The germline V gene encodes CDR1 SGHNT and CDR2 YENEEA. V was trimmed by 2 bases and J by 1 base, leaving 11 bases between them. The length of the CDR3 is 16 residues.

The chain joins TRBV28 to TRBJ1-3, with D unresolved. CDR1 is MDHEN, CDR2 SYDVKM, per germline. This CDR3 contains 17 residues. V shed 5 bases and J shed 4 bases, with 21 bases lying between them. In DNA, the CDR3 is TGTGCCAGCAGTACCACTTCGCAGTGGACTAACGGAAACACCATATATTTT. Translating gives CASSTTSQWTNGNTIYF.

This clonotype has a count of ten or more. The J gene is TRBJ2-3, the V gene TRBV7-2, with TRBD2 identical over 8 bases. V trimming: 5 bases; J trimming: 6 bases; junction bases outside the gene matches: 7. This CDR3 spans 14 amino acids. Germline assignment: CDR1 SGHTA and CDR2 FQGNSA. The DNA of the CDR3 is TGTGCCAGCAGCCGATATAGCGGGGCTGATACGCAGTATTTT. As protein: CASSRYSGADTQYF.

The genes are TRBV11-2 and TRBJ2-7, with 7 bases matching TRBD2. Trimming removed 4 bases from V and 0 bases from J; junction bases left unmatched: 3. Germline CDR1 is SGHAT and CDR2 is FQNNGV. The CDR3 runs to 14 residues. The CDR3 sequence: CASSYAGVSYEQYF. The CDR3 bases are TGTGCCAGCAGCTACGCGGGGGTCTCCTACGAGCAGTACTTC.

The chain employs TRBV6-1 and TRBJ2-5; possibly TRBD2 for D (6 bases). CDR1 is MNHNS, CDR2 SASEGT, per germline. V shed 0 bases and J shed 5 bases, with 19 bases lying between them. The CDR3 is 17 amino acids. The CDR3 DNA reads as TGTGCCAGCAGTGAAGCGCTCAGGAGGGTTGGTGCGGAGACCCAGTACTTC. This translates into CASSEALRRVGAETQYF.

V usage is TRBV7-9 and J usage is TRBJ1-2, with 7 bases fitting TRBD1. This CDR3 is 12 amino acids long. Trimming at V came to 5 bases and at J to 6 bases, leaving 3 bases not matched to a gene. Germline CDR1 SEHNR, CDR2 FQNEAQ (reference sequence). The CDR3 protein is CASSTGTDGYTF. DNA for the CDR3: TGTGCCAGCAGCACCGGGACAGATGGCTACACCTTC.

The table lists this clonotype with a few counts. The CDR3 DNA reads TGTGCCAGCAGCCCTAGGACTAGCGGGGCTCAAGATACGCAGTATTTT. It specifies CASSPRTSGAQDTQYF. The gene calls are TRBV7-2 and TRBJ2-3; 12 nucleotides line up with TRBD2. Trimming cost V 5 bases and J 5 bases; bases outside gene matches: 8. Germline loops: CDR1 SGHTA, CDR2 FQGNSA. This CDR3 has 16 amino acids.

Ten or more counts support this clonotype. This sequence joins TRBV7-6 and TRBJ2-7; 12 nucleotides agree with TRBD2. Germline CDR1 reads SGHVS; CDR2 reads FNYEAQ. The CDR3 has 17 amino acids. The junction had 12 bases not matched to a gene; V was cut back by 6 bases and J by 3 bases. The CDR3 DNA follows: TGTGCCAGCAGACAACTAGCGGGGGGCGCACTGAACTACGAGCAGTACTTC. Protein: CASRQLAGGALNYEQYF. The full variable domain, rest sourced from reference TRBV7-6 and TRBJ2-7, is GAGVSQSPRYKVTKRGQDVALRCDPISGHVSLYWYRQALGQGPEFLTYFNYEAQQDKSGLPNDRFSAERPEGSISTLTIQRTEQRDSAMYRCASRQLAGGALNYEQYFGPGTRLTVT.

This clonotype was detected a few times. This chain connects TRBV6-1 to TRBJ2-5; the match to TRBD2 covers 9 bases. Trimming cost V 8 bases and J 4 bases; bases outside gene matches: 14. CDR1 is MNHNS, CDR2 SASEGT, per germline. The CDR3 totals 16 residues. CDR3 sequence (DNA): TGTGCCAGCTCCGCGCGGGGGGGCCAGGGCGGAGAGACCCAGTACTTC. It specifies CASSARGGQGGETQYF.

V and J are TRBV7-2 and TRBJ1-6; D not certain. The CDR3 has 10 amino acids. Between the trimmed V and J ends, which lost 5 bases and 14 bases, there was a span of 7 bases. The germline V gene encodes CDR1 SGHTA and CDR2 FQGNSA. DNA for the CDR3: TGTGCCAGCAGCGGTGAATCCCTCCACTTT. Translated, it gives CASSGESLHF.

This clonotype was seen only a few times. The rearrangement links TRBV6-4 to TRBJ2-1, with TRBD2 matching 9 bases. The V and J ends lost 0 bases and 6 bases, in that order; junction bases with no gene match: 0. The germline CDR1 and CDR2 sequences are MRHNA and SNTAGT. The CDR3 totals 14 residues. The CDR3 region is CASSDSSGGNEQFF. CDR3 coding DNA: TGTGCCAGCAGTGACTCTAGCGGGGGCAATGAGCAGTTCTTC.

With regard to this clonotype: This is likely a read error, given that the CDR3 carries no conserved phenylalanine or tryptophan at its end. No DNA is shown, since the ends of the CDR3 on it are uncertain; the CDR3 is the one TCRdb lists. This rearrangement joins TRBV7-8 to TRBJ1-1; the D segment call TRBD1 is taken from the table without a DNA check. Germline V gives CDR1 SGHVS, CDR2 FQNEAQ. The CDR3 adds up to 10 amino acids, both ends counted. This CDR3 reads CASSSGQPNT.